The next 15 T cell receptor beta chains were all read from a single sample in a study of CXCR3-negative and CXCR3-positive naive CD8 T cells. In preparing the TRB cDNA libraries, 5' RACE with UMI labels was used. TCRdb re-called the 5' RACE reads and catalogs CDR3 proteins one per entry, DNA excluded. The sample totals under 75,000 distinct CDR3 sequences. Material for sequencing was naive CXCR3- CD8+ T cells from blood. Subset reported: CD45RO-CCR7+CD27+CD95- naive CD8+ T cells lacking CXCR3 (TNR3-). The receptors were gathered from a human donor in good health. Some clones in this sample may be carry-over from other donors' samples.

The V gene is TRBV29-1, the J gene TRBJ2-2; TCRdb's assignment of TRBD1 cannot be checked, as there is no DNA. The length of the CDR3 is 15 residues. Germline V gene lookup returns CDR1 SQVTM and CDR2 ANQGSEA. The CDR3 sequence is CSVAWDTVYTGELFF.

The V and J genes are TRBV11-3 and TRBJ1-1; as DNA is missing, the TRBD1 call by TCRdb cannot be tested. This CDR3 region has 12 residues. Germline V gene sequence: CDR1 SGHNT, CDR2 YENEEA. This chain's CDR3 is CASSPWTGEAFF. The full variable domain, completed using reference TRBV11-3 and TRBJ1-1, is EAGVVQSPRYKIIEKKQPVAFWCNPISGHNTLYWYLQNLGQGPELLIRYENEEAVDDSQLPKDRFSAERLKGVDSTLKIQPAELGDSAVYLCASSPWTGEAFFGQGTRLTVV.

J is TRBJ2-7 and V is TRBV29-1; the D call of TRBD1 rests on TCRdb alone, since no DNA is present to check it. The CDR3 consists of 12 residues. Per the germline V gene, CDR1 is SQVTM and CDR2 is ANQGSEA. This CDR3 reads CSVGQNSYEQYF.

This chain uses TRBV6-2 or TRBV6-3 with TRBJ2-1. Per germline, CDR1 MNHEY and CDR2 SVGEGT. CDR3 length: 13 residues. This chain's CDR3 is CASSPGPYNEQFF.

The CDR3 is CASSLAGLTTDTQYF. The chain uses TRBV5-4 and TRBJ2-3; the TCRdb D gene call, TRBD2, has no DNA to confirm it. Germline CDR1 is SGHNT and CDR2 is YYREEE (reference sequence). This CDR3 is 15 amino acids long. Drawing the rest from reference TRBV5-4 and TRBJ2-3, the complete variable domain is ETGVTQSPTHLIKTRGQQVTLRCSSQSGHNTVSWYQQALGQGPQFIFQYYREEENGRGNFPPRFSGLQFPNYSSELNVNALELDDSALYLCASSLAGLTTDTQYFGPGTRLTVL.

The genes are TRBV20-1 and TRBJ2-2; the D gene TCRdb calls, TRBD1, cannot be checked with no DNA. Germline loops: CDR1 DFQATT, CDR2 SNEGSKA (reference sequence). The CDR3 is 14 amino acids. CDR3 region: CSAKRQGDTGELFF.

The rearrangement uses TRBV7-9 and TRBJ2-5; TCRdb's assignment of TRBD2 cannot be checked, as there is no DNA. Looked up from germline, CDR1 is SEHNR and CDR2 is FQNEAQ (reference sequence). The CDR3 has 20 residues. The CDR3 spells CASSLSGLAGPRWDGETQYF. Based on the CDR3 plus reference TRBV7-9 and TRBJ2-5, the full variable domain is DTGVSQNPRHKITKRGQNVTFRCDPISEHNRLYWYRQTLGQGPEFLTYFQNEAQLEKSRLLSDRFSAERPKGSFSTLEIQRTEQGDSAMYLCASSLSGLAGPRWDGETQYFGPGTRLLVL.

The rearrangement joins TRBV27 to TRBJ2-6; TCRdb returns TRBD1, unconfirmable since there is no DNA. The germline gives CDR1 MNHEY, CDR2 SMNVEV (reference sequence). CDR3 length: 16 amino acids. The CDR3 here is CASSPLGVFGANVLTF.

The CDR3 loop is CASSLGGRAGGVDTQYF. The rearrangement uses TRBV11-2 and TRBJ2-3; absent DNA, TCRdb's TRBD1 call cannot be checked. In germline, CDR1 is SGHAT, CDR2 FQNNGV. The CDR3 contains 17 residues.

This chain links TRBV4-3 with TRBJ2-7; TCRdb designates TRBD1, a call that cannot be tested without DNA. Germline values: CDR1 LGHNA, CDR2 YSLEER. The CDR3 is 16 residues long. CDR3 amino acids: CASSQDSGGAAYEQYF.

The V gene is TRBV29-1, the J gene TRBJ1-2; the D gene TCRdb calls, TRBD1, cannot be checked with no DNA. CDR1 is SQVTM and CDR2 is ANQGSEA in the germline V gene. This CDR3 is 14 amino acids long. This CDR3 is CSAIISTGFYGYTF.

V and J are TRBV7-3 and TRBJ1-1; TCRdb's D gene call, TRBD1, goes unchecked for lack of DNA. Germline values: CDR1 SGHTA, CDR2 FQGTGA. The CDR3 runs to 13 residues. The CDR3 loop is CASSLGGKTEAFF.

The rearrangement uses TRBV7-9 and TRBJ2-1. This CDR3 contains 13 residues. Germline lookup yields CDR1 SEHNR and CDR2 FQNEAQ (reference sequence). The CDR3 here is CASSSDGYNEQFF. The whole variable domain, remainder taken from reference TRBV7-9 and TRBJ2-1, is DTGVSQNPRHKITKRGQNVTFRCDPISEHNRLYWYRQTLGQGPEFLTYFQNEAQLEKSRLLSDRFSAERPKGSFSTLEIQRTEQGDSAMYLCASSSDGYNEQFFGPGTRLTVL.

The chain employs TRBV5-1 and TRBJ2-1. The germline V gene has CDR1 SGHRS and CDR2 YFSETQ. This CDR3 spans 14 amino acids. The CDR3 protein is CASSSPRPRNEQFF.

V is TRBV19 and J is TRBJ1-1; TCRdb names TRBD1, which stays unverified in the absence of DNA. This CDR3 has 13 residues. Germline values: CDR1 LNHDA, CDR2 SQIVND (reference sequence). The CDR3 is CASLPGLNTEAFF.